This T cell receptor beta chain was documented in a study of T cell changes during pregnancy in multiple sclerosis. The data were produced by immunoSEQ multiplex PCR, yet TCRdb's version contains in-frame clones alone and is incomplete. Here the sample spans more than 55,000 clones, around 91% being singletons. The CDR3 runs 18 residues. V gave up 3 bases and J gave up 7 bases; unmatched junction bases: 15. From germline, CDR1 is LNHDA and CDR2 SQIVND (reference sequence). This clone appeared a single time. Specimen: peripheral blood, collected after pregnancy. The clonotype comes from a female donor with multiple sclerosis, enrolled in a pregnancy study. V gene TRBV19 combines with J gene TRBJ2-1, with TRBD2 matching 10 bases. CDR3 nucleotide sequence: TGTGCCAGTAGTATCCCTAAAGGGGTAGCGGGGGGCAGAAATGAGCAGTTCTTC. Protein sequence: CASSIPKGVAGGRNEQFF. Combining the CDR3 with reference TRBV19 and TRBJ2-1 gives the whole variable domain DGGITQSPKYLFRKEGQNVTLSCEQNLNHDAMYWYRQDPGQGLRLIYYSQIVNDFQKGDIAEGYSVSREKKESFPLTVTSAQKNPTAFYLCASSIPKGVAGGRNEQFFGPGTRLTVL.